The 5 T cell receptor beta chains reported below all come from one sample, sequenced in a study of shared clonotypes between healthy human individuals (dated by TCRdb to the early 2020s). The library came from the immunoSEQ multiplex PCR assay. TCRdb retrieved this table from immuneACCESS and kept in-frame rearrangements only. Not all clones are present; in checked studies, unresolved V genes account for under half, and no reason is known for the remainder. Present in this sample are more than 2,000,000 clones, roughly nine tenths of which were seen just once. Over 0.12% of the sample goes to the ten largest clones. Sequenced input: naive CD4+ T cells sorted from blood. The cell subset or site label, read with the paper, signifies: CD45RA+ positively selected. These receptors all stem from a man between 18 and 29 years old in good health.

CDR3 nucleotide sequence: TGTGCCAGCAGCCAAGATGAAGCCCCAGATACGCAGTATTTT. This sequence encodes CASSQDEAPDTQYF. The chain recombines TRBV4-2 with TRBJ2-3; D is uncertain. Germline CDR1 and CDR2: LGHNA and YNFKEQ. Trimming took 0 bases from V and 4 from J, leaving 8 bases between them. The CDR3 totals 14 residues.

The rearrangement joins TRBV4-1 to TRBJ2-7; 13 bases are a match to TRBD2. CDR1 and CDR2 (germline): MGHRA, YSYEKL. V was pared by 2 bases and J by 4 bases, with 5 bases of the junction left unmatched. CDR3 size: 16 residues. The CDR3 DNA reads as TGCGCCAGCAGCCAATTTACTAGCGGGAGGGGTTACGAGCAGTACTTC. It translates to CASSQFTSGRGYEQYF.

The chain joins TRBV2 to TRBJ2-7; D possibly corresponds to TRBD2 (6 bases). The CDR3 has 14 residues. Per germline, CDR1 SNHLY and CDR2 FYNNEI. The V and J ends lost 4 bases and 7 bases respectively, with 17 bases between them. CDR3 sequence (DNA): TGTGCCAGCAGTGTGTTGGAGGGTCAAGGGGAGCAGTACTTC. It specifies CASSVLEGQGEQYF.

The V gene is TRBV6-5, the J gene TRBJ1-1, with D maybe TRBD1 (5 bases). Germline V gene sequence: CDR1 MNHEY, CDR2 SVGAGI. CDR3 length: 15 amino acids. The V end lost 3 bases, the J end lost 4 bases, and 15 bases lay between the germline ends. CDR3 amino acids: CASSYLRVSSTEAFF. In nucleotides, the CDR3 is TGTGCCAGCAGTTATCTCAGGGTATCGAGCACTGAAGCTTTCTTT.

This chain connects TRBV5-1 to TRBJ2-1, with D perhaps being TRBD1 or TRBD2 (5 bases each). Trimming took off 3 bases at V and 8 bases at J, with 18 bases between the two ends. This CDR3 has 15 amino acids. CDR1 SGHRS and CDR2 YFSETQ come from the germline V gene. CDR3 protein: CASSSGRGLGDEQFF. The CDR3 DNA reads TGCGCCAGCAGCTCGGGCCGGGGCCTTGGTGATGAGCAGTTCTTC.